This T cell receptor (beta chain) was recovered during a study of cytomegalovirus exposure and HLA in healthy donors. Notes on the study in general: Usually a TCR sequence was rare, but some public TCRs were found in many donors.

A few counts support this clone. Its specificity is unknown. The study ran its PCR with 60 Vbeta and 13 Jbeta primers. TCRdb's table, derived via immunoSEQ multiplex PCR, lists solely in-frame clones and lacks some. This sample has roughly 150,000 clones, with approximately 83% found just once. This CDR3 has 13 amino acids. CDR1 and CDR2 (germline): LNHDA, SQIVND (reference sequence). V dropped 3 bases and J dropped 3; count of bases not matched to a gene: 1. This sequence was found in a man aged 40-50 years in good health and CMV-seronegative. The chain is built from TRBV19 and TRBJ2-7; TRBD1 agrees at 8 bases. Sequencing input: PBMCs. The CDR3 loop reads CASSMDRDYEQYF. CDR3 sequence (DNA): TGTGCCAGTAGTATGGACAGGGACTACGAGCAGTACTTC.